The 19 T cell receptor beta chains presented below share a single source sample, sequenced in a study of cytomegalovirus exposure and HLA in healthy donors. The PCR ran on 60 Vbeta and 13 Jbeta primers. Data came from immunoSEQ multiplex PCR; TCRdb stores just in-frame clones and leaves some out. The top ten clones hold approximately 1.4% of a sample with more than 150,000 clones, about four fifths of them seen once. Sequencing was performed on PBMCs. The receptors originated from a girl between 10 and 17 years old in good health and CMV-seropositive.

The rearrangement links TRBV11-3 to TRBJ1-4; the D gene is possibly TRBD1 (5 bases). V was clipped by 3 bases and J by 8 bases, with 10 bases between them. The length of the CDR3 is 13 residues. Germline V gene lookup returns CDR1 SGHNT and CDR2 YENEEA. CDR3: CASSLGGTEKLFF. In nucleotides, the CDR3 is TGTGCCAGCAGCTTGGGAGGGACCGAAAAACTGTTTTTT.

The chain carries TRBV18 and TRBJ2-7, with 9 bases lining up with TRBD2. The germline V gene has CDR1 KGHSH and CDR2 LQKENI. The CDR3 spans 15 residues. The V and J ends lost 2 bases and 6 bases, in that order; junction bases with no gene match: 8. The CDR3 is CASSPGSGGPFEQYF. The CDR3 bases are TGTGCCAGCTCACCAGGGAGCGGGGGGCCATTCGAGCAGTACTTC. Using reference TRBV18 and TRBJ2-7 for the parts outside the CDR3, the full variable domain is NAGVMQNPRHLVRRRGQEARLRCSPMKGHSHVYWYRQLPEEGLKFMVYLQKENIIDESGMPKERFSAEFPKEGPSILRIQQVVRGDSAAYFCASSPGSGGPFEQYFGPGTRLTVT.

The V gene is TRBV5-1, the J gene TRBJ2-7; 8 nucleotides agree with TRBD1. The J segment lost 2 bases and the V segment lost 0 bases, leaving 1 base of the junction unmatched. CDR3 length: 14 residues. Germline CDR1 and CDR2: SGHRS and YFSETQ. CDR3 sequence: CASSLGTGPYEQYF. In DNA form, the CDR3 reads TGCGCCAGCAGCTTGGGGACAGGGCCCTACGAGCAGTACTTC.

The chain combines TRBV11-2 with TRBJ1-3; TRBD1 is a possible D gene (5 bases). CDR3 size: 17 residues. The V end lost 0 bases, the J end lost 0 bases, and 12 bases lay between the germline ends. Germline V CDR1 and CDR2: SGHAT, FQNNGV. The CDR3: CASSLERGFFSGNTIYF. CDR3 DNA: TGTGCCAGCAGCTTAGAAAGGGGCTTTTTCTCTGGAAACACCATATATTTT.

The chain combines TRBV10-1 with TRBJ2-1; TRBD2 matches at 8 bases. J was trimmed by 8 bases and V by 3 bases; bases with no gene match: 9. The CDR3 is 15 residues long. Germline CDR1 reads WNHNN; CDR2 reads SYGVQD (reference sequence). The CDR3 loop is CASSERSGGRYEQFF. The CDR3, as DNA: TGCGCCAGCAGTGAAAGGAGCGGGGGCCGGTATGAGCAGTTCTTC.

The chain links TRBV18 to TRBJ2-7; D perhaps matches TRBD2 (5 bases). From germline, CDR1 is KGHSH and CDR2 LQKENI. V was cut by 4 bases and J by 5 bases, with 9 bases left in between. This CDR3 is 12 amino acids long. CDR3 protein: CASSRGAHEQYF. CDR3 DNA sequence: TGTGCCAGCTCACGGGGAGCCCACGAGCAGTACTTC.

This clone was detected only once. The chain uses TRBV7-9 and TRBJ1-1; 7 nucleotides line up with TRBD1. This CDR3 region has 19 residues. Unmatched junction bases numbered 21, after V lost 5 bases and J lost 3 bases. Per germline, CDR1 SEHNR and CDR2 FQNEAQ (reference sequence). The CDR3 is CASSKGAQGRRFLDTEAFF. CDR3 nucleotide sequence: TGTGCCAGCAGCAAGGGGGCACAGGGTAGAAGATTTTTGGACACTGAAGCTTTCTTT.

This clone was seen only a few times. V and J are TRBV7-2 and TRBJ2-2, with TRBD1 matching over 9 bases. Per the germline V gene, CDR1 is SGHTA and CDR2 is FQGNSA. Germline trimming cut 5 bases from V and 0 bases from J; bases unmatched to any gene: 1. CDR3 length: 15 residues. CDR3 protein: CASSRQGANTGELFF. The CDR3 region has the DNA TGTGCCAGCAGCCGACAGGGGGCGAACACCGGGGAGCTGTTTTTT.

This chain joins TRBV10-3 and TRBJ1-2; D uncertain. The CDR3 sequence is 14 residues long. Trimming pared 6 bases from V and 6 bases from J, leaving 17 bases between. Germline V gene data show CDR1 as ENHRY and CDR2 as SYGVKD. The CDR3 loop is CAIRVTASLDGYTF. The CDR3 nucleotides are TGTGCCATCAGGGTGACTGCCTCTCTGGATGGCTACACCTTC.

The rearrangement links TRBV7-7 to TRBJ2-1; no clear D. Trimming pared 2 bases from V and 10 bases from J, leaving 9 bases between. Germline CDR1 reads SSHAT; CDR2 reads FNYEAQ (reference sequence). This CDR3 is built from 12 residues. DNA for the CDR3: TGTGCCAGCAGCTTACCCTCCGTAGAGCAGTTCTTC. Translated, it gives CASSLPSVEQFF. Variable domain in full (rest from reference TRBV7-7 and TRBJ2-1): GAGVSQSPRYKVTKRGQDVTLRCDPISSHATLYWYQQALGQGPEFLTYFNYEAQPDKSGLPSDRFSAERPEGSISTLTIQRTEQRDSAMYRCASSLPSVEQFFGPGTRLTVL.

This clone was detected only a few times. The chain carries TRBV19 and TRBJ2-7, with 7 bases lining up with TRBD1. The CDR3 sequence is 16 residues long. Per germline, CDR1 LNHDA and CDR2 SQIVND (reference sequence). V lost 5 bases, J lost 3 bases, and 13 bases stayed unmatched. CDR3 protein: CASSSDSTGSGYEQYF. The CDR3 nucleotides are TGTGCCAGTAGTTCAGACTCGACAGGGAGCGGCTACGAGCAGTACTTC.

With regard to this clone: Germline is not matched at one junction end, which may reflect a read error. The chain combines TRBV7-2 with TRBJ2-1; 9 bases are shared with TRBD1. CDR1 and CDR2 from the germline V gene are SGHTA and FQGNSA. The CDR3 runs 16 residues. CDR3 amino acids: CASSYVRDRAYSEQFF. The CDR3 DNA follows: TGTGCCAGCAGCTACGTACGGGACAGGGCGTACAGTGAGCAGTTCTTC.

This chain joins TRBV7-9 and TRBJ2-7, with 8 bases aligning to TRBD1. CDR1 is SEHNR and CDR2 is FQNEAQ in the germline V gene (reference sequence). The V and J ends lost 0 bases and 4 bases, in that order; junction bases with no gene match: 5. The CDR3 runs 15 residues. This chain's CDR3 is CASSLATGAEYEQYF. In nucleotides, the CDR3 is TGTGCCAGCAGCTTAGCGACAGGGGCAGAATACGAGCAGTACTTC.

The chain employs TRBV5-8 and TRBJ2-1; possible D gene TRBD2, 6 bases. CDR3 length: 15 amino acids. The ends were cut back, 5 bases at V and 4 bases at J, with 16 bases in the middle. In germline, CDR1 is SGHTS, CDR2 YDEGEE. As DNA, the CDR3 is TGTGCCAGCAGATACCGGGACTCAACGTACAATGAGCAGTTCTTC. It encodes CASRYRDSTYNEQFF.

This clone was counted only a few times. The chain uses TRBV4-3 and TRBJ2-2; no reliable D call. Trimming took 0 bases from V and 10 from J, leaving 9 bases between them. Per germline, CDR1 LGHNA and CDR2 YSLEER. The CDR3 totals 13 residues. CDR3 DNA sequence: TGCGCCAGCAGCCAAGATGTCGGTTTGGAGCTGTTTTTT. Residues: CASSQDVGLELFF.

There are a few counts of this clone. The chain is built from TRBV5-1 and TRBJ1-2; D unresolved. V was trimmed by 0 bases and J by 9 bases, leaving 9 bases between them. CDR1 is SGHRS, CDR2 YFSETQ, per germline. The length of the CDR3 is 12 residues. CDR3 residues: CASSLDAGSYTF. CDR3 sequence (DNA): TGCGCCAGCAGCTTGGATGCCGGGAGCTACACCTTC.

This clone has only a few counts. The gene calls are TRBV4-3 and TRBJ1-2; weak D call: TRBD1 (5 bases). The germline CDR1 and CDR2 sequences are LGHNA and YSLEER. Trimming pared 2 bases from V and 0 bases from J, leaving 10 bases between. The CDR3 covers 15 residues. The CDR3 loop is CASSQYDSPNYGYTF. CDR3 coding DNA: TGCGCCAGCAGCCAATATGACAGCCCTAACTATGGCTACACCTTC.

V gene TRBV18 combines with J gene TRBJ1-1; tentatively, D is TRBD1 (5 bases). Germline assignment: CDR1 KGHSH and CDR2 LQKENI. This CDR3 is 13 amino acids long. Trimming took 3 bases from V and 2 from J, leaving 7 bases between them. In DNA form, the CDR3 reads TGTGCCAGCTCACCGACAGTTAACACTGAAGCTTTCTTT. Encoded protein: CASSPTVNTEAFF.

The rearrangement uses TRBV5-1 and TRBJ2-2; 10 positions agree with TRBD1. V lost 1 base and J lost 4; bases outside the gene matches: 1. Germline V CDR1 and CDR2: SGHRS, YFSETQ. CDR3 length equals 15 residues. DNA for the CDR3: TGCGCCAGCAGCTTGAGACAGGGGGCCACCGGGGAGCTGTTTTTT. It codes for CASSLRQGATGELFF.